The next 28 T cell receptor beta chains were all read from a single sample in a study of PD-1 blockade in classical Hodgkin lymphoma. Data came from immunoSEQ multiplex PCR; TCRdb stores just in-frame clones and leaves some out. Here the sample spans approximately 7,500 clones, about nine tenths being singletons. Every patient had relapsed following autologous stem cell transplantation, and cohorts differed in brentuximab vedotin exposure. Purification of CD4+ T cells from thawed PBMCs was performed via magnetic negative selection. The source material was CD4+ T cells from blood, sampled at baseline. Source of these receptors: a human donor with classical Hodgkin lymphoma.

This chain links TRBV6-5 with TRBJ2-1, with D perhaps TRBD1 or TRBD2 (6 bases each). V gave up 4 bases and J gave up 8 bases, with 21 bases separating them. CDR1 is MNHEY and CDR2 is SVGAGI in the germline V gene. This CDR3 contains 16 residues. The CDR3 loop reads CASSFKGGMVWYEQFF. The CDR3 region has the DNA TGTGCCAGCAGTTTCAAGGGGGGCATGGTGTGGTATGAGCAGTTCTTC.

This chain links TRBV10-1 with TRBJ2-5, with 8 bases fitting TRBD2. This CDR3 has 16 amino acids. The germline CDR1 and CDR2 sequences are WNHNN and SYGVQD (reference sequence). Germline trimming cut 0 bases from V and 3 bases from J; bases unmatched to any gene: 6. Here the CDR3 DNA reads TGCGCCAGCAGTGAGTCTAGCGGGACTAAGAAAGAGACCCAGTACTTC. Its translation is CASSESSGTKKETQYF.

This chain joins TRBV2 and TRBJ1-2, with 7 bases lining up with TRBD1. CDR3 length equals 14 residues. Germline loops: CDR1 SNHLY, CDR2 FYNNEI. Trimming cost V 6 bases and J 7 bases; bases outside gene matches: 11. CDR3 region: CASSSGTVDSGYTF. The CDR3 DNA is TGTGCCAGCAGCTCCGGGACAGTGGACTCTGGCTACACCTTC.

This CDR3 is CASRSAGGNNYGYTF. CDR3 nucleotide sequence: TGTGCCAGCAGATCAGCAGGGGGAAATAACTATGGCTACACCTTC. J is TRBJ1-2 and V is TRBV7-2; 7 bases are a match to TRBD1. CDR3 size: 15 residues. V gave up 6 bases and J gave up 1 base; unmatched junction bases: 8. Germline-derived CDR1 and CDR2 are SGHTA and FQGNSA.

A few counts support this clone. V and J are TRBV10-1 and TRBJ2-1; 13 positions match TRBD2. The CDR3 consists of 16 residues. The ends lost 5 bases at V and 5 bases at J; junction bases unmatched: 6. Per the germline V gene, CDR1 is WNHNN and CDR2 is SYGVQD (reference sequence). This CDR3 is CASSPPGTSGNNEQFF. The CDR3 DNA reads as TGCGCCAGCAGTCCCCCGGGGACTAGCGGGAACAATGAGCAGTTCTTC.

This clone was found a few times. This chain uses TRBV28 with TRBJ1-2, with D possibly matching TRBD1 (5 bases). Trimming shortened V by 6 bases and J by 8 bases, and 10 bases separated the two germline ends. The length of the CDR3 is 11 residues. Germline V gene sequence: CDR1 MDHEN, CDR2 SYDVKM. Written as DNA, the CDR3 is TGTGCCAGCAGGCGACAGAGGGGCTACACCTTC. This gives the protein CASRRQRGYTF.

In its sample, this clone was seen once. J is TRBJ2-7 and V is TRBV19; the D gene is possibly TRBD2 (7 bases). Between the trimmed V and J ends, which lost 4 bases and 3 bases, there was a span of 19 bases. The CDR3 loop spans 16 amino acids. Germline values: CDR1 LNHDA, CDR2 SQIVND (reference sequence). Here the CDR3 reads CASSRSAGGAFYEQYF. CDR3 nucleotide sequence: TGTGCCAGTAGTAGATCCGCTGGGGGGGCCTTCTACGAGCAGTACTTC. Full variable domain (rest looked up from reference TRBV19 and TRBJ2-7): DGGITQSPKYLFRKEGQNVTLSCEQNLNHDAMYWYRQDPGQGLRLIYYSQIVNDFQKGDIAEGYSVSREKKESFPLTVTSAQKNPTAFYLCASSRSAGGAFYEQYFGPGTRLTVT.

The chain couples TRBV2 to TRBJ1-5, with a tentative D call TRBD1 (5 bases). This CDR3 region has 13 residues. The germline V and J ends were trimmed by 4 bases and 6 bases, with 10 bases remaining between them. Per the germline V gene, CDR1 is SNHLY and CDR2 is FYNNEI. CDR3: CASSADSGQPQHF. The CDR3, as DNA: TGTGCCAGCAGTGCCGACAGTGGTCAGCCCCAGCATTTT.

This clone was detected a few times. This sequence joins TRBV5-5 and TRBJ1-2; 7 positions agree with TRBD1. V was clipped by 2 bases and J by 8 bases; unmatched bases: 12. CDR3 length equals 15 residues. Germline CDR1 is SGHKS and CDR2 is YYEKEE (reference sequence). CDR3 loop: CASSLLGEGAKGYTF. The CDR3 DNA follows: TGTGCCAGCAGCTTACTAGGGGAGGGGGCGAAAGGCTACACCTTC. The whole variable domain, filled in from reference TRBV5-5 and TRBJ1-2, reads DAGVTQSPTHLIKTRGQQVTLRCSPISGHKSVSWYQQVLGQGPQFIFQYYEKEERGRGNFPDRFSARQFPNYSSELNVNALLLGDSALYLCASSLLGEGAKGYTFGSGTRLTVV.

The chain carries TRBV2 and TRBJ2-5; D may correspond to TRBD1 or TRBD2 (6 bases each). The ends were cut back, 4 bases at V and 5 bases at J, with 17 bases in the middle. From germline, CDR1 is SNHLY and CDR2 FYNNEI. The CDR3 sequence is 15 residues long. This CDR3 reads CASSVQSQGGETQYF. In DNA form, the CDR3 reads TGTGCCAGCAGTGTCCAATCACAGGGAGGTGAGACCCAGTACTTC.

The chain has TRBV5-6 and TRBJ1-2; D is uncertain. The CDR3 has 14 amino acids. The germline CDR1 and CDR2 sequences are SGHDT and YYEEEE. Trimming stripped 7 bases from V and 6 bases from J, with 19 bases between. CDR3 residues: CASSPWPADDGYTF. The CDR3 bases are TGTGCCAGCTCACCCTGGCCGGCCGACGATGGCTACACCTTC.

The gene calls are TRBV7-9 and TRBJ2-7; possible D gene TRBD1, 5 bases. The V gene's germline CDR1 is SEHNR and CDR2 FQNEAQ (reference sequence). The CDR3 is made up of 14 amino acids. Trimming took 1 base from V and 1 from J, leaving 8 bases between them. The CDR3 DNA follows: TGTGCCAGCAGCTTAGGAGACAGTTCCTACGAGCAGTACTTC. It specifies CASSLGDSSYEQYF.

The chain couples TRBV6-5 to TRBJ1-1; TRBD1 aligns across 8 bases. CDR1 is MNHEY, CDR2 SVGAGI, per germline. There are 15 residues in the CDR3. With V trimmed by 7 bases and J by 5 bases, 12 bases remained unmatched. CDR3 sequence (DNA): TGTGCCAGCACCCCCTATCAGGGGGCAAATACTGAAGCTTTCTTT. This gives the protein CASTPYQGANTEAFF.

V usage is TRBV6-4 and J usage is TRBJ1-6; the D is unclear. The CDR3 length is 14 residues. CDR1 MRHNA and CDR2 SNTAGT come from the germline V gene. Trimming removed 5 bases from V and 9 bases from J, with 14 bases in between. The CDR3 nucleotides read TGTGCCAGCAGTACCTTGAGCCGAGGTTCACCCCTCCACTTT. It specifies CASSTLSRGSPLHF.

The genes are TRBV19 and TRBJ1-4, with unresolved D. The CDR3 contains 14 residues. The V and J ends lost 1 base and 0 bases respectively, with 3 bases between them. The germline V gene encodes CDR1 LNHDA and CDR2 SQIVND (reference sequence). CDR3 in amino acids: CASSIVATNEKLFF. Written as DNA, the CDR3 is TGTGCCAGTAGTATAGTTGCAACTAATGAAAAACTGTTTTTT.

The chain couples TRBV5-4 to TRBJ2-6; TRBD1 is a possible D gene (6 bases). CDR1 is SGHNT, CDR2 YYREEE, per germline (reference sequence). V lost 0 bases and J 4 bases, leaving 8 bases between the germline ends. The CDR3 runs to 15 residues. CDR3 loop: CASSLAGVGANVLTF. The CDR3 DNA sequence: TGTGCCAGCAGCTTGGCAGGGGTAGGGGCCAACGTCCTGACTTTC.

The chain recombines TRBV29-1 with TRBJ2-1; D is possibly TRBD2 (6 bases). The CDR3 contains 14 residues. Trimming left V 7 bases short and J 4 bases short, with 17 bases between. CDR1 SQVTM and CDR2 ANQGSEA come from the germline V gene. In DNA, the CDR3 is TGCAGCGCCACCCTAGGTCGGGGGTACAATGAGCAGTTCTTC. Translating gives CSATLGRGYNEQFF.

CDR3 loop: CASSVGLAGVVRWETQYF. CDR3 bases: TGCGCCAGCAGCGTTGGACTAGCGGGAGTGGTTCGTTGGGAGACCCAGTACTTC. The chain is built from TRBV5-1 and TRBJ2-5, with 13 nucleotides matching TRBD2. The CDR3 is 18 residues long. Germline V gives CDR1 SGHRS, CDR2 YFSETQ. Trimming at V came to 4 bases and at J to 5 bases, leaving 14 bases not matched to a gene.

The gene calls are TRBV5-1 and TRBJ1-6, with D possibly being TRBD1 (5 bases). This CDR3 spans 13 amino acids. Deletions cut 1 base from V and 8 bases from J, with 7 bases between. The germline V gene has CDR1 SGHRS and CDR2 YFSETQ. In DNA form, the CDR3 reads TGCGCCAGCAGCTTGTTAGGGGATTCACCCCTCCACTTT. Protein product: CASSLLGDSPLHF.

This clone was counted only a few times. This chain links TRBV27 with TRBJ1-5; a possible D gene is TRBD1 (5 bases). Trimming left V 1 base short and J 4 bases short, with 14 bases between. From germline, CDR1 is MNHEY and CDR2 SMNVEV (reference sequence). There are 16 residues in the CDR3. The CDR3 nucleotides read TGTGCCAGCAGTTTATTTGGGTGGGGGGGTAATCAGCCCCAGCATTTT. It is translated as CASSLFGWGGNQPQHF.

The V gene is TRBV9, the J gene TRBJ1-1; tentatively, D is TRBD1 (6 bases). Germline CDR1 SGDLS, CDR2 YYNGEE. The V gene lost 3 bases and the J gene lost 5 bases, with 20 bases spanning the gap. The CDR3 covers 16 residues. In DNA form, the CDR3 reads TGTGCCAGCAGCGCGGCCTTGACAGGTTTGTGGACTGAAGCTTTCTTT. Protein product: CASSAALTGLWTEAFF.

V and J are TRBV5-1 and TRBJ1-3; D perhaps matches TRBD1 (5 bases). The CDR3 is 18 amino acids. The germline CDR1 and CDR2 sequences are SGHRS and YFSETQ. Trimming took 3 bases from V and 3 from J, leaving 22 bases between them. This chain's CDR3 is CASSSDSVSAGLGNTIYF. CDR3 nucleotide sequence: TGCGCCAGCAGCTCCGATTCGGTCTCGGCAGGGCTTGGAAACACCATATATTTT.

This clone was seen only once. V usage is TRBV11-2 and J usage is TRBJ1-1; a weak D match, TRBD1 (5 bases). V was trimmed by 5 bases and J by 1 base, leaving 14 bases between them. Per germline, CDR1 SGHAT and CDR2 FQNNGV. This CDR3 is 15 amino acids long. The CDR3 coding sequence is TGTGCCAGCAGCCCTCGACCGGGGACGAACACTGAAGCTTTCTTT. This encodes CASSPRPGTNTEAFF.

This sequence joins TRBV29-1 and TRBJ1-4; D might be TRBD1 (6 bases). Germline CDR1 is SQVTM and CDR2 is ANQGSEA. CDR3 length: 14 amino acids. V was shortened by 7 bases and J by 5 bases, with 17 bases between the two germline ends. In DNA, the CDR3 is TGCAGCGCTGGAGGGTCTCAGGGGAATGAAAAACTGTTTTTT. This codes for CSAGGSQGNEKLFF. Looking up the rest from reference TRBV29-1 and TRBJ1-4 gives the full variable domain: SAVISQKPSRDICQRGTSLTIQCQVDSQVTMMFWYRQQPGQSLTLIATANQGSEATYESGFVIDKFPISRPNLTFSTLTVSNMSPEDSSIYLCSAGGSQGNEKLFFGSGTQLSVL.

The CDR3 sequence: CASRRDRGNIQYF. In DNA form, the CDR3 reads TGTGCCAGCAGAAGGGACAGGGGTAACATTCAGTACTTC. The chain has TRBV2 and TRBJ2-4; 10 positions match TRBD1. The CDR3 totals 13 residues. CDR1 and CDR2 (germline): SNHLY, FYNNEI. J was trimmed by 7 bases and V by 6 bases; bases with no gene match: 3.

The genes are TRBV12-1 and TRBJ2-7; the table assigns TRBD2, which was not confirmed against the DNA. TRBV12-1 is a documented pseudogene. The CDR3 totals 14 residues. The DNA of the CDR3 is TGTGCCAGCAGCTTTGTTCGGGGGGGTAACGAGCAGTACTTC. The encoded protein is CASSFVRGGNEQYF.

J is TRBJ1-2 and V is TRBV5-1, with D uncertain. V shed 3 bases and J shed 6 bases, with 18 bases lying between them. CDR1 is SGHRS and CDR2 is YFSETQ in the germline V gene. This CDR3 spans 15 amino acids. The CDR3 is CASSSMTDLRHGYTF. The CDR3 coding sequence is TGCGCCAGCAGCTCCATGACGGATCTAAGGCATGGCTACACCTTC.

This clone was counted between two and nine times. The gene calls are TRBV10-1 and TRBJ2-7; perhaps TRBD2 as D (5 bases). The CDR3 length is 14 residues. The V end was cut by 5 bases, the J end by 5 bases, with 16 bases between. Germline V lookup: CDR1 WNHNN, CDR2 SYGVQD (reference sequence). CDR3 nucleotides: TGCGCCAGCAGTCGGGCTAGCCCACTGGACGAGCAGTACTTC. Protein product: CASSRASPLDEQYF.